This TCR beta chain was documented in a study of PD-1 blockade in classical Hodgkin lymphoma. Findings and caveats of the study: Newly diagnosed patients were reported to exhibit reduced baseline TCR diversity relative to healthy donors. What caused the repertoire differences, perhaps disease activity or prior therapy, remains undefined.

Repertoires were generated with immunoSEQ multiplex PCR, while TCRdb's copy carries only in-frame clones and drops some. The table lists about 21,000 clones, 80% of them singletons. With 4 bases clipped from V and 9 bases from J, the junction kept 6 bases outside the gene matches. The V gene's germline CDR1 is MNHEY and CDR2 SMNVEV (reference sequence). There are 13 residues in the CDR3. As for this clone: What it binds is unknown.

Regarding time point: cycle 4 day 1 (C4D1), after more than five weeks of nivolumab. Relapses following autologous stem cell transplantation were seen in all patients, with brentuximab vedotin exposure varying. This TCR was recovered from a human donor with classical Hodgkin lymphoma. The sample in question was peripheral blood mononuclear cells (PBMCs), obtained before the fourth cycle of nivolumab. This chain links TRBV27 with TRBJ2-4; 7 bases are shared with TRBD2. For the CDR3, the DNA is TGTGCCAGCAGTTGGGGGGGGAGAGGCATTCAGTACTTC. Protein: CASSWGGRGIQYF.